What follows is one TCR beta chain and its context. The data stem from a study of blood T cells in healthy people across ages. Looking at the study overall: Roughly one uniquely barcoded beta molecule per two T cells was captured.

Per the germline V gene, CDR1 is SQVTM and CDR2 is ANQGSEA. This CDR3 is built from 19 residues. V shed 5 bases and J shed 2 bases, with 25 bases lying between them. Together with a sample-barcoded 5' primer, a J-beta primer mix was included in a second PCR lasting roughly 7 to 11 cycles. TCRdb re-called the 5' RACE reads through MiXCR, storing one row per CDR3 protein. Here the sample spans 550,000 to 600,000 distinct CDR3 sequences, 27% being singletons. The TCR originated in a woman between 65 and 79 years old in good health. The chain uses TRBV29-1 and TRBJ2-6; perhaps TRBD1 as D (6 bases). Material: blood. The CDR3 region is CSVNIPAHHRVTGANVLTF. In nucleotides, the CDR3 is TGCAGCGTTAACATCCCCGCTCACCACAGGGTAACTGGGGCCAACGTCCTGACTTTC.